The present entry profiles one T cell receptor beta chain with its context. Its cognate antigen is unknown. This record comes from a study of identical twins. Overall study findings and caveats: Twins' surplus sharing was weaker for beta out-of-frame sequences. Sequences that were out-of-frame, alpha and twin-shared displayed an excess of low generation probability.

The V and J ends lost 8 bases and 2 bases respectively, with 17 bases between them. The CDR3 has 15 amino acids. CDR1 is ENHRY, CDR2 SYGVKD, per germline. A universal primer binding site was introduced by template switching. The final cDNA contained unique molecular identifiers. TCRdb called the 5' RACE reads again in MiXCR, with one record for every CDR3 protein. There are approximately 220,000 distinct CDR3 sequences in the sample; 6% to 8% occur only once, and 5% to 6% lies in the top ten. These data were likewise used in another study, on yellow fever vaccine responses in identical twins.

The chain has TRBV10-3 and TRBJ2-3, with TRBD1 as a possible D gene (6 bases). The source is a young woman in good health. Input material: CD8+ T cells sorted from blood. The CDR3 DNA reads TGTGCCATCGGCCTAGCCGAGGGGGACACAGATACGCAGTATTTT. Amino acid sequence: CAIGLAEGDTDTQYF.